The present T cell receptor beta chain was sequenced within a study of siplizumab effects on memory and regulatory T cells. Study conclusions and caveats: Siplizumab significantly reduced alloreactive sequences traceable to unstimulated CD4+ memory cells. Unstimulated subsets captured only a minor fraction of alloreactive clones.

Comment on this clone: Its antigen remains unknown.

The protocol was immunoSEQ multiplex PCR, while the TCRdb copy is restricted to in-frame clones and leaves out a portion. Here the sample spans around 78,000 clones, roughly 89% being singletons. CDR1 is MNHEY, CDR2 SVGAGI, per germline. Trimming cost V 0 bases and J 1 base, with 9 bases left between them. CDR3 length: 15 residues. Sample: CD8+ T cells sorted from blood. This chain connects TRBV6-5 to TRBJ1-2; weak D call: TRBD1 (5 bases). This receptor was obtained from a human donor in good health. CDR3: CASSYSDSSNYGYTF. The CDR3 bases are TGTGCCAGCAGTTACTCTGACAGTAGTAACTATGGCTACACCTTC.